This T cell receptor (beta chain) was profiled in a study of early T cells in non-severe SARS-CoV-2 infection. Study-wide findings and caveats: Anti-spike CD8 responses were favored in VDJdb matching, and private and CD4 specificities were missed.

V was clipped by 1 base and J by 6 bases, with 10 bases between them. CDR1 is SQVTM, CDR2 ANQGSEA, per germline. The CDR3 covers 12 residues. TCRdb reprocessed the 5' RACE reads via MiXCR and lists one record per CDR3 protein. The sample has under 70,000 distinct CDR3 sequences, 11% seen once. This clonotype was picked up a small number of times. The antigen is not known. The specimen sequenced was whole blood. The TCR comes from an adult who was a healthcare worker with PCR-confirmed SARS-CoV-2 infection or an uninfected control (not recorded which). The genes are TRBV29-1 and TRBJ2-7; D gene ambiguous. The DNA for the CDR3 is TGCAGCGTTGAAGCTCGCGCGGCCGAGCAGTACTTC. It yields the protein CSVEARAAEQYF.